This T cell receptor (beta chain) was sequenced for a study of cytomegalovirus exposure and HLA in healthy donors. In regard to this clone: The antigen remains undetermined. This sample also contains other DNA sequences that code for the same CDR3.

When sampled, the donors appeared nominally healthy, though they likely had unrecorded immune exposures. The primer mix had 60 Vbeta and 13 Jbeta primers. Libraries were prepared by immunoSEQ multiplex PCR; TCRdb keeps only in-frame clonotypes and omits some of them. This table has around 99,000 clones, 80% to 85% appearing once. Study conclusions and caveats: As immune exposure information, only CMV serostatus was available. It was likely that a cluster of highly shared sequence variants was a sequencing artifact. It was in a later analysis that TCR association rates were seen to vary by HLA locus, highest for DRB1 and lowest for HLA-C.

V lost 2 bases and J 0 bases, leaving 5 bases between the germline ends. Germline V gives CDR1 KGHSH, CDR2 LQKENI. The CDR3 is 13 residues long. The receptor was isolated from a woman in her thirties in good health and CMV-seronegative. The chain has TRBV18 and TRBJ2-7; no definite D call. The sequenced sample was PBMCs. CDR3 protein: CASSPVGSYEQYF. The CDR3 nucleotides are TGTGCCAGCTCACCAGTCGGCTCCTACGAGCAGTACTTC.